The rows below give T cell receptor beta chains drawn from one sample of a study of T cell responses to AZD1222 COVID-19 vaccine. Assay: immunoSEQ multiplex PCR; the TCRdb copy retains only in-frame clones and omits some. The table lists fewer than 70,000 clones, about four fifths of them singletons. The sequenced sample was peripheral blood, obtained 28 days after the second AZD1222 dose. These receptors were collected from an adult who received the AZD1222 COVID-19 vaccine. Each CDR3 is given with its conserved first and last residue. A D gene is named only where the DNA matches it firmly. Clone size, where shown, is once, few, many, or a class for clones that have expanded.

v_gene: TRBV19; j_gene: TRBJ2-1; abundance: NA; len: 15; d_gene: NA; CDR3aa: CASSRRDTSNNEQFF; CDR3nt: TGTGCCAGTAGCAGACGGGACACCAGTAACAATGAGCAGTTCTTC
v_gene: TRBV27; j_gene: TRBJ2-3; abundance: NA; len: 13; d_gene: NA; CDR3aa: CASSLFSTDTQYF; CDR3nt: TGTGCCAGCAGTTTATTCAGCACAGATACGCAGTATTTT
v_gene: TRBV5-1; j_gene: TRBJ1-6; abundance: NA; len: 13; d_gene: NA; CDR3aa: CASSLSVNSPLHF; CDR3nt: TGCGCCAGCAGCTTGAGCGTAAATTCACCCCTCCACTTT
v_gene: TRBV4-3; j_gene: TRBJ2-1; abundance: NA; len: 13; d_gene: NA; CDR3aa: CASSHTSVDEQFF; CDR3nt: TGCGCCAGCAGCCACACCTCAGTGGATGAGCAGTTCTTC
v_gene: TRBV6-5; j_gene: TRBJ1-4; abundance: NA; len: 13; d_gene: NA; CDR3aa: CASKTLGYEKLFF; CDR3nt: TGTGCCAGCAAGACATTGGGTTATGAAAAACTGTTTTTT
v_gene: TRBV29-1; j_gene: TRBJ2-2; abundance: NA; len: 16; d_gene: TRBD1; CDR3aa: CSVGGQAAGNTGELFF; CDR3nt: TGCAGCGTTGGGGGACAGGCGGCCGGGAACACCGGGGAGCTGTTTTTT
v_gene: TRBV30; j_gene: TRBJ1-5; abundance: NA; len: 14; d_gene: NA; CDR3aa: CAWSKGRGNQPQHF; CDR3nt: TGTGCCTGGTCCAAGGGGCGCGGCAATCAGCCCCAGCATTTT
v_gene: TRBV11-2; j_gene: TRBJ1-6; abundance: few; len: 14; d_gene: NA; CDR3aa: CASSGGFSNSPLHF; CDR3nt: TGTGCCAGCAGTGGGGGTTTTAGTAATTCACCCCTCCACTTT
v_gene: TRBV6-5; j_gene: TRBJ2-7; abundance: NA; len: 14; d_gene: TRBD1; CDR3aa: CASREGDRVYEQYF; CDR3nt: TGTGCCAGCAGGGAGGGGGACAGGGTCTACGAGCAGTACTTC
v_gene: TRBV14; j_gene: TRBJ2-3; abundance: NA; len: 16; d_gene: TRBD2; CDR3aa: CASSGTSGEVGDTQYF; CDR3nt: TGTGCCAGCAGCGGGACTAGCGGGGAAGTTGGAGATACGCAGTATTTT
v_gene: TRBV30; j_gene: TRBJ1-5; abundance: few; len: 15; d_gene: TRBD1; CDR3aa: CAWNDREGSNQPQHF; CDR3nt: TGTGCCTGGAATGACAGGGAGGGCAGCAATCAGCCCCAGCATTTT
v_gene: TRBV7-2; j_gene: TRBJ2-3; abundance: few; len: 17; d_gene: NA; CDR3aa: CAIKQNGATVSTDTQYF; CDR3nt: TGTGCCATCAAGCAGAACGGGGCGACCGTTAGCACAGATACGCAGTATTTT
v_gene: TRBV6-5; j_gene: TRBJ1-5; abundance: NA; len: 15; d_gene: NA; CDR3aa: CASSWGRGENQPQHF; CDR3nt: TGTGCCAGCAGTTGGGGAAGGGGCGAGAATCAGCCCCAGCATTTT
v_gene: TRBV5-1; j_gene: TRBJ2-1; abundance: once; len: 15; d_gene: TRBD1; CDR3aa: CASSSGTGSYNEQFF; CDR3nt: TGCGCCAGCAGCTCCGGGACAGGGAGTTACAATGAGCAGTTCTTC
v_gene: TRBV5-1; j_gene: TRBJ1-2; abundance: NA; len: 13; d_gene: NA; CDR3aa: CASSLTTIYGYTF; CDR3nt: TGCGCCAGCAGCTTGACTACGATCTATGGCTACACCTTC
v_gene: TRBV5-1; j_gene: TRBJ2-7; abundance: NA; len: 16; d_gene: TRBD1; CDR3aa: CASSLGPGQGGDEQYF; CDR3nt: TGCGCCAGCAGCTTGGGACCGGGACAGGGTGGGGACGAGCAGTACTTC
v_gene: TRBV7-3; j_gene: TRBJ2-2; abundance: NA; len: 15; d_gene: NA; CDR3aa: CASSLSRADTGELFF; CDR3nt: TGTGCCAGCAGCTTATCGAGGGCCGACACCGGGGAGCTGTTTTTT
v_gene: TRBV5-1; j_gene: TRBJ2-7; abundance: NA; len: 13; d_gene: TRBD2; CDR3aa: CASSSGGASEQYF; CDR3nt: TGCGCCAGCAGCAGCGGGGGGGCGAGCGAGCAGTACTTC
v_gene: TRBV6-5; j_gene: TRBJ2-3; abundance: few; len: 14; d_gene: TRBD2; CDR3aa: CASSISGITDTQYF; CDR3nt: TGTGCCAGCAGCATTAGCGGGATCACAGATACGCAGTATTTT
v_gene: TRBV21-1; j_gene: TRBJ1-5; abundance: NA; len: 15; d_gene: NA; CDR3aa: CASSEGTDSNQPQHF; CDR3nt: TGTGCCAGCAGCGAGGGGACAGATAGCAATCAGCCCCAGCATTTT
v_gene: TRBV5-4; j_gene: TRBJ2-7; abundance: once; len: 14; d_gene: TRBD2; CDR3aa: CASSSASGAYEQYF; CDR3nt: TGTGCCAGCAGCTCGGCTAGCGGGGCCTACGAGCAGTACTTC
v_gene: TRBV5-1; j_gene: TRBJ1-5; abundance: NA; len: 16; d_gene: NA; CDR3aa: CASSLGAGDSNQPQHF; CDR3nt: TGCGCCAGCAGCTTGGGGGCTGGGGATAGCAATCAGCCCCAGCATTTT
v_gene: TRBV5-1; j_gene: TRBJ2-5; abundance: NA; len: 16; d_gene: TRBD2; CDR3aa: CASKVPLAGTQETQYF; CDR3nt: TGCGCCAGCAAAGTCCCCCTAGCGGGGACCCAAGAGACCCAGTACTTC
v_gene: TRBV7-6; j_gene: TRBJ1-3; abundance: few; len: 15; d_gene: NA; CDR3aa: CASSLFGESGNTIYF; CDR3nt: TGTGCCAGCAGCTTATTCGGGGAGTCGGGAAACACCATATATTTT
v_gene: TRBV3-1/TRBV3-2; j_gene: TRBJ2-7; abundance: NA; len: 16; d_gene: NA; CDR3aa: CASSRSGTQLTYEQYF; CDR3nt: TGTGCCAGCAGCCGATCCGGGACACAACTAACCTACGAGCAGTACTTC
v_gene: TRBV7-2; j_gene: TRBJ2-5; abundance: few; len: 18; d_gene: NA; CDR3aa: CASSRPGVGLWGEETQYF; CDR3nt: TGTGCCAGCAGCCGCCCCGGGGTGGGTCTCTGGGGGGAAGAGACCCAGTACTTC
v_gene: TRBV27; j_gene: TRBJ2-7; abundance: NA; len: 14; d_gene: NA; CDR3aa: CASSSGNLIYEQYF; CDR3nt: TGTGCCAGCAGTTCGGGGAACCTAATCTACGAGCAGTACTTC